This T cell receptor beta chain was retrieved from a study of post-analysis software for immune sequencing data (dated by TCRdb to about 2015). Broadly, across the study: Disease courses on record covered relapsing-remitting, secondary progressive and progressive-relapsing multiple sclerosis, though some patients had no subtype annotation. The patient repertoires were compared against some twelve previously published healthy control repertoires obtained from donors aged roughly 6 to 26 years. A subset of samples was prepared in parallel using single-end sample barcoding, then pooled and co-amplified after Illumina adapter ligation. Study-wide findings and limitations: Direct clustering with F measure showed strong co-clustering of samples prepared in the same batch, prompting a batch-effect correction. Significantly lower normalized Chao1 diversity was found in multiple sclerosis patients than in controls, suggesting substantial peripheral T-cell clonal expansion. The multiple sclerosis patient group was slightly younger than the control group. Significantly higher frequencies in patients than in controls were found for about 5 TRBV segments, including TRBV5-6, TRBV5-1 and TRBV20-1.

Library creation used PCR. This sample was sequenced with an Illumina HiSeq 2500. To reduce PCR and sequencing biases, unique molecular identifiers were built into the TCR beta cDNA libraries. Every 1 to 10 million input T cells yielded 500,000 or so cDNA molecules, meaning each molecule approximated one T cell. The patient libraries were prepared and sequenced using the same protocol as the earlier healthy control dataset. Samples belonging to the same batch were prepared together, multiplexed and sequenced on a shared HiSeq lane. For the original study's pipeline: MIGEC was used to process the raw barcoded reads, and molecular identifier groups with only a single read were discarded before consensus assembly and CDR3 extraction. Clonotype tables were post-analysed with VDJtools, normalizing diversity by down-sampling all datasets to the smallest sample size. To correct batch-related cross-sample contamination, repertoire overlap clustering matched CDR3 amino acid sequences but not nucleotide sequences. TCRdb passed the public sequencing reads through fastp at Q25 and MiXCR, retaining productive beta sequences. For every CDR3 protein sequence, its rows merge into one entry that carries the most common genes and DNA. The authors' filters were not applied to this entry. Across this sample there are 750,000 to 950,000 distinct CDR3 sequences, with about 45% seen only once. Just under 5% of the sample is in the top ten clones.

To demonstrate the VDJtools post-analysis software, TCR beta repertoires were profiled from the peripheral blood of some 12 young patients with multiple sclerosis. The patients with multiple sclerosis were children and adolescents between about 6 and 16 years of age. Based on the germline V gene (reference sequence), the CDR1 and CDR2 sequences are MNHEY and SMNVEV. V gives up 8 bases and J gives up 8 bases, and the segment between their germline ends measures 19 bases. Its CDR3 holds 14 amino acids, cysteine through phenylalanine. The retained sequence is limited to the CDR3, 42 bases, with the frame set at the first base. This clonotype turned up a few times. Its antigen specificity is not known. Per-nucleotide qualities are absent, and no much larger clonotype sits a single base away.

The TCR was taken from a girl aged 10 to 17 with multiple sclerosis. The V and J segments used are TRBV27 and TRBJ2-1; the D gene is perhaps TRBD1 or TRBD2, as each covers 5 bases. The sequenced sample consisted of blood. The sequenced DNA: TGTGCCAGCTCAGGATGGGACGCCGACCATGAGCAGTTCTTC. It translates as CASSGWDADHEQFF.